This T cell receptor (beta chain) was observed in a study of CD8 T cells in ankylosing spondylitis. TCRdb ran MiXCR on the 5' RACE reads and lists one entry per CDR3 protein. Of roughly 120,000 distinct CDR3 sequences in the sample, roughly an eighth are singletons; the top ten hold approximately 3%. Trimming removed 0 bases from V and 6 bases from J; junction bases left unmatched: 4. CDR3 length equals 15 residues. Germline lookup yields CDR1 ENHRY and CDR2 SYGVKD. This clonotype came up many times. Its antigen is currently unknown. Study-wide results and limits: Characteristic of ankylosing spondylitis blood, it appeared, was a TCR beta motif comprising about eight highly homologous variants. From matched ankylosing spondylitis synovial fluid, disease-linked clones were reportedly recovered at significantly enriched levels.

The receptor was derived from a female donor with ankylosing spondylitis or in good health (not recorded which). Sequencing used blood, either unsorted or a sorted T cell fraction (not recorded which). The chain carries TRBV10-3 and TRBJ1-1; TRBD1 matches at 10 bases. The CDR3 DNA follows: TGTGCCATCAGTGAGTCGGGACAGGGGTTATCTGAAGCTTTCTTT. The encoded protein is CAISESGQGLSEAFF.